This TCR beta chain was recovered during a study of shared clonotypes between healthy human individuals. Study processing details: From ImmunoSEQ came sequences covering only the junction and carrying no quality scores, so filtering differed. Clones were read by immunoSEQ multiplex PCR, and TCRdb kept only the in-frame ones, dropping some. V and J calls and clone size are given by that table; D and trimming were obtained from the DNA. The table has around 2,000,000 clones, under 95% seen once; the top ten hold about 1.5%. Findings and caveats of the study: A handful of donors shared around 5% of their naive CD4 clonotypes. Clonotypes shared by all four sorted-subset donors had higher generation probabilities than non-shared clonotypes.

In regard to this clone: Its antigen remains unknown. The sample carries other DNA sequences with the same CDR3.

Naive CD8 cells comprised CD45RO-negative, CCR7-positively selected cells, excluding terminally differentiated effector memory CD45RA+ cells. All donors were healthy HIV-negative adults lacking recent acute infections or vaccinations. The CDR3 is 15 amino acids. In germline, CDR1 is SGDLS, CDR2 YYNGEE. Between the trimmed V and J ends, which lost 0 bases and 0 bases, there was a span of 10 bases. The sequenced material came from naive CD8+ T cells from PBMCs. This receptor was obtained from a man aged 18 to 35 in good health. Some clones in this sample may be carry-over from other donors' samples. The chain couples TRBV9 to TRBJ2-7; the D gene is possibly TRBD2 (5 bases). The CDR3 nucleotides are TGTGCCAGCAGCGTAGGGGGAGCAAGCTCCTACGAGCAGTACTTC. Its protein is CASSVGGASSYEQYF.